This T cell receptor (beta chain) was identified during a study of blood T cell repertoires in COVID-19. Generated by immunoSEQ multiplex PCR, the TCRdb table keeps only in-frame clones and is missing some. The table records 60,000 to 65,000 clones, under 85% of them present only once. V lost 6 bases, J lost 0 bases, and 8 bases stayed unmatched. The CDR3 totals 16 residues. Germline V gene lookup returns CDR1 MNHNS and CDR2 SASEGT. The chain couples TRBV6-1 to TRBJ2-1; TRBD2 matches at 7 bases. The sample consisted of peripheral blood. The sequence was collected from an elderly woman with active or convalescent COVID-19. The CDR3 DNA follows: TGTGCCAGCAGCGAATTAGCGGGTGGCTCCTACAATGAGCAGTTCTTC. Translating gives CASSELAGGSYNEQFF.